This T cell receptor beta chain was profiled in a study of beta chain features in type 1 diabetes. Overall study findings and caveats: Patients with Type 1 diabetes showed moderately but significantly shorter TCRB CDR3s in all four CD4+ subsets.

Since all of the isolated RNA was reverse transcribed, expressed TCRB transcripts were what got sequenced. Sequencing used immunoSEQ multiplex PCR; TCRdb keeps in-frame clones, though not all of them. The table lists some 350,000 clones, about 13% of them singletons. The germline CDR1 and CDR2 sequences are SQVTM and ANQGSEA. The CDR3 is 14 residues long. With 6 bases clipped from V and 4 bases from J, the junction kept 11 bases outside the gene matches. There are a few counts of this clone. Antigen unknown. The chain employs TRBV29-1 and TRBJ1-1; TRBD1 matches 7 bases. The receptor was isolated from a woman aged 18-35 years with type 1 diabetes. Sample: naive CD4+ T cells from blood. The CDR3 here is CSVGNTGVGTEAFF. The DNA of the CDR3 is TGCAGCGTGGGTAATACAGGGGTAGGCACTGAAGCTTTCTTT.